These 15 T cell receptor beta chains were sequenced from one sample in a study of blood T cell repertoires in COVID-19. Measured with immunoSEQ multiplex PCR; TCRdb has only the in-frame clones, and not every one. The table has about 93,000 clones, 75% to 90% seen once. Sequences were obtained from peripheral blood. The source is a human donor with active COVID-19. The donor label of this sample is uncertain.

This chain joins TRBV5-4 and TRBJ2-3; TRBD1 agrees at 7 bases. Germline loops: CDR1 SGHNT, CDR2 YYREEE (reference sequence). V was pared by 3 bases and J by 3 bases, with 7 bases of the junction left unmatched. This CDR3 has 15 amino acids. The CDR3 is CASSYTGVSTDTQYF. The CDR3 nucleotides are TGTGCCAGCAGCTATACAGGGGTGTCAACAGATACGCAGTATTTT.

The chain combines TRBV3-1 (or the pseudogene TRBV3-2) with TRBJ2-1; D might be TRBD2 (5 bases). The length of the CDR3 is 14 residues. Germline V gene lookup returns CDR1 LGHDT and CDR2 YNNKEL (reference sequence). V was clipped by 5 bases and J by 7 bases, with 15 bases between them. The CDR3 is CASSERGFWNEQFF. For the CDR3, the DNA is TGTGCCAGCAGCGAACGAGGGTTTTGGAATGAGCAGTTCTTC.

This rearrangement joins TRBV6-2 or TRBV6-3 to TRBJ2-5, with 8 bases that match TRBD2. Losses at the gene ends were 5 bases for V and 6 bases for J; bases not matched to a gene: 20. The CDR3 sequence is 18 residues long. From germline, CDR1 is MNHEY and CDR2 SVGEGT. Here the CDR3 reads CASSQAGLAKYSSKTQYF. CDR3 sequence (DNA): TGTGCCAGCAGTCAGGCAGGACTAGCAAAGTACTCAAGCAAGACCCAGTACTTC.

J is TRBJ1-3 and V is TRBV7-6; D is undetermined. V gave up 2 bases and J gave up 0 bases, with 8 bases separating them. Per the germline V gene, CDR1 is SGHVS and CDR2 is FNYEAQ. This CDR3 has 15 residues. CDR3 amino acids: CASSLKPDSGNTIYF. CDR3 nucleotides: TGTGCCAGCAGCTTAAAGCCTGACTCTGGAAACACCATATATTTT.

The chain carries TRBV5-4 and TRBJ1-1; 7 bases agree with TRBD1. The germline CDR1 and CDR2 sequences are SGHNT and YYREEE (reference sequence). The V segment lost 3 bases and the J segment 7 bases; nucleotides outside the gene matches: 6. The CDR3 totals 13 residues. The CDR3 nucleotides are TGTGCCAGCAGCTCGGGACAGCGGTATGAAGCTTTCTTT. It translates to CASSSGQRYEAFF.

In the case of this clone: The same CDR3 is also encoded by other DNA sequences in this sample. The chain links TRBV9 to TRBJ2-2, with 7 bases identical to TRBD1. The CDR3 is 16 residues long. Trimming took 0 bases from V and 0 from J; bases not matched to a gene: 2. Germline V lookup: CDR1 SGDLS, CDR2 YYNGEE. DNA for the CDR3: TGTGCCAGCAGCGTAGCAGGGGGTTCGAACACCGGGGAGCTGTTTTTT. It codes for CASSVAGGSNTGELFF.

The genes are TRBV15 and TRBJ2-1, with D possibly being TRBD1 (5 bases). Germline values: CDR1 LNHNV, CDR2 YYDKDF (reference sequence). V was cut by 7 bases and J by 2 bases, with 15 bases left in between. CDR3 length equals 15 residues. For the CDR3, the DNA is TGTGCCACCACCCCGGATCCAGGGCCCTACAATGAGCAGTTCTTC. It is translated as CATTPDPGPYNEQFF. Supplemented by reference TRBV15 and TRBJ2-1, the full variable domain reads DAMVIQNPRYQVTQFGKPVTLSCSQTLNHNVMYWYQQKSSQAPKLLFHYYDKDFNNEADTPDNFQSRRPNTSFCFLDIRSPGLGDTAMYLCATTPDPGPYNEQFFGPGTRLTVL.

This clone came up a few times. V is TRBV6-5 and J is TRBJ1-1, with D perhaps matching TRBD1 (5 bases). Per germline, CDR1 MNHEY and CDR2 SVGAGI. This CDR3 contains 15 residues. Deletions cut 8 bases from V and 5 bases from J, with 21 bases between. The CDR3: CASALGGGPRTEAFF. The DNA of the CDR3 is TGTGCCAGCGCTCTCGGCGGGGGACCGAGGACTGAAGCTTTCTTT.

Here the CDR3 DNA reads TGTGCCAGCAGCTTAGAATCTGGGAGGTATACTGAAGCTTTCTTT. Residues: CASSLESGRYTEAFF. The V gene is TRBV7-9, the J gene TRBJ1-1; D remains ambiguous. This CDR3 region has 15 residues. Germline V gene sequence: CDR1 SEHNR, CDR2 FQNEAQ (reference sequence). V gave up 1 base and J gave up 5 bases, with 14 bases separating them.

As regards this clone: One junction end does not reproduce the germline sequence, and a read error may be involved. J is TRBJ2-7 and V is TRBV6-5, with D maybe TRBD1 (7 bases). This CDR3 contains 12 residues. CDR1 and CDR2 (germline): MNHEY, SVGAGI. For the CDR3, the DNA is TGCGCCGCGGGACAGCCTTTATACGAGCAGTACTTC. It translates to CAAGQPLYEQYF.

The chain carries TRBV5-1 and TRBJ2-1, with a possible D match to TRBD1 (6 bases). This CDR3 region has 15 residues. Germline CDR1 is SGHRS and CDR2 is YFSETQ. V gave up 0 bases and J gave up 5 bases, with 12 bases separating them. CDR3 region: CASSLGDNRDNEQFF. As DNA, the CDR3 is TGCGCCAGCAGCTTGGGGGACAATAGGGACAATGAGCAGTTCTTC. Supplemented by reference TRBV5-1 and TRBJ2-1, the full variable domain reads KAGVTQTPRYLIKTRGQQVTLSCSPISGHRSVSWYQQTPGQGLQFLFEYFSETQRNKGNFPGRFSGRQFSNSRSEMNVSTLELGDSALYLCASSLGDNRDNEQFFGPGTRLTVL.

This clone was observed once. This rearrangement joins TRBV5-1 to TRBJ1-1; D call uncertain. Germline CDR1 SGHRS, CDR2 YFSETQ. V lost 8 bases and J lost 4, with 21 bases in between. The CDR3 has 15 amino acids. The CDR3 sequence is CARWILNPGCTEAFF. CDR3 coding DNA: TGCGCCAGGTGGATCTTAAATCCGGGTTGCACTGAAGCTTTCTTT.

The chain couples TRBV6-2 or TRBV6-3 to TRBJ2-5; D is possibly TRBD2 (5 bases). The germline V and J ends were trimmed by 5 bases and 2 bases, with 18 bases remaining between them. CDR1 and CDR2 from the germline V gene are MNHEY and SVGEGT. The CDR3 has 16 amino acids. Here the CDR3 reads CASSLAEVQGQETQYF. The CDR3 DNA follows: TGTGCCAGCAGTCTCGCGGAGGTACAAGGGCAAGAGACCCAGTACTTC.

A single count supports this clone. The chain carries TRBV27 and TRBJ2-1; TRBD2 aligns across 15 bases. V gave up 4 bases and J gave up 5 bases; unmatched junction bases: 6. The CDR3 has 17 residues. The germline V gene has CDR1 MNHEY and CDR2 SMNVEV (reference sequence). The CDR3, as DNA: TGTGCCAGCAGTTATCGGACTAGCGGGGGGGCACACAATGAGCAGTTCTTC. Residues: CASSYRTSGGAHNEQFF.

The chain links TRBV7-9 to TRBJ2-5, with 9 nucleotides matching TRBD1. Germline-derived CDR1 and CDR2 are SEHNR and FQNEAQ (reference sequence). After removal of 3 bases from V and 0 bases from J, the junction contained 2 bases not matched to a gene. The CDR3 length is 15 residues. The CDR3 DNA reads TGTGCCAGCAGCTTCGGACAGGGGAACCAAGAGACCCAGTACTTC. Translated, it gives CASSFGQGNQETQYF.